A selection of T cell receptor beta chains follows, all from one sample in a study of blood T cell repertoires in COVID-19. Using immunoSEQ multiplex PCR, the repertoire was profiled, and TCRdb retains in-frame clones only, with some absent. Here the sample spans just under 250,000 clones, roughly 90% being singletons. The sample was PBMCs or T cells enriched from blood (not recorded which). These receptors were collected from a woman aged 25-40 years who had recovered from COVID-19. Both conserved end residues are part of each CDR3. Fields, in order: V gene, J gene, clone size, D gene, CDR3 DNA, CDR3 protein. D genes are given only for firm matches. Size values are once, few and many counts, or a class for expanded clones, and some rows have none.

>TRBV3-1/TRBV3-2|TRBJ2-1|.|TRBD1
TGTGCCAGCAGCCAACCGGGACAGGGAGACGATGAGCAGTTCTTC
CASSQPGQGDDEQFF
>TRBV19|TRBJ1-2|.|TRBD1
TGTGCCAGTAGTATAGGACGACAGGGGGATATCTATGGCTACACCTTC
CASSIGRQGDIYGYTF
>TRBV7-2|TRBJ2-7|.|TRBD1
TGTGCCAGCAGCGTGAACAGGGGCGACGAGCAGTACTTC
CASSVNRGDEQYF
>TRBV4-2|TRBJ1-2|once|.
TGTGCCAGCAGCCAAGAAGGCGGGGGCCCGAACTATGGCTACACCTTC
CASSQEGGGPNYGYTF
>TRBV13|TRBJ1-3|.|TRBD1
TGTGCCAGCAGCTTCACTCGGGACAGGGTCTCTGGAAACACCATATATTTT
CASSFTRDRVSGNTIYF
>TRBV5-1|TRBJ2-7|.|TRBD2
TGCGCCAGCAGCTTGGACGGGAGGAGCTCCTACGAGCAGTACTTC
CASSLDGRSSYEQYF
>TRBV6-5|TRBJ1-3|.|.
TGTGCCACCCAGGACGGGAACTCTGGAAACACCATATATTTT
CATQDGNSGNTIYF
>TRBV9|TRBJ1-2|.|TRBD1
TGTGCCAGCAGCGTTCTACCGGGACAGGGTAACTATGGCTACACCTTC
CASSVLPGQGNYGYTF
>TRBV7-2|TRBJ1-1|.|.
TGTGCCAGCAGCGGAGGGCAGATTGAAGCTTTCTTT
CASSGGQIEAFF
>TRBV6-5|TRBJ2-3|.|.
TGTGCCAGCAGACAGGGTGGGACAGATACGCAGTATTTT
CASRQGGTDTQYF
>TRBV27|TRBJ2-7|.|TRBD2
TGTGCCAGCAGTCTGAGACTAGCGCTCTCCTACGAGCAGTACTTC
CASSLRLALSYEQYF
>TRBV11-3|TRBJ1-2|.|.
TGTGCCAGCAGCCCCGGTCCCACGGGGTCTACCGTCTTC
CASSPGPTGSTVF
>TRBV19|TRBJ2-2|.|TRBD2
TGTGCCAGTAGTATGGTCCGAGGGACTAGGGACACCGGGGAGCTGTTTTTT
CASSMVRGTRDTGELFF
>TRBV5-6|TRBJ2-7|few|TRBD2
TGTGCCAGCAGCTGGGGACTAGCAGACGAGCAGTACTTC
CASSWGLADEQYF
>TRBV18|TRBJ1-1|.|.
TGTGCCAGCTCACCCGCGATGAACACTGAAGCTTTCTTT
CASSPAMNTEAFF
>TRBV18|TRBJ2-1|.|TRBD1
TGTGCCAGCTCTCGATCTACAGGGGTGGATGAGCAGTTCTTC
CASSRSTGVDEQFF
>TRBV28|TRBJ1-1|.|.
TGTGCCAGCAGCGTCTCGAACACTGAAGCTTTCTTT
CASSVSNTEAFF
>TRBV11-2|TRBJ2-4|.|.
TGTGCCAGCACTAACATCAGGGCCCCCGACACGTCCAAAAACATTCAGTACTTC
CASTNIRAPDTSKNIQYF
>TRBV27|TRBJ1-3|few|.
TGTGCCAGCAGTAACTCGGGGGGAGGAGGAAACACCATATATTTT
CASSNSGGGGNTIYF
>TRBV10-3|TRBJ1-5|few|.
TGTGCCATCAGGGGGGAGGACATACAGCCCCAGCATTTT
CAIRGEDIQPQHF
>TRBV4-1|TRBJ2-1|.|.
TGCGCCAGCAGCCAAGAACTAGCCACCTACAATGAGCAGTTCTTC
CASSQELATYNEQFF
>TRBV9|TRBJ1-2|.|.
TGTGCCAGCAGCGTTGGGGGGGCCCAGGGTCGCTATGGCTACACCTTC
CASSVGGAQGRYGYTF
>TRBV11-2|TRBJ1-2|.|TRBD1
TGTGCCAGCAGACGCCTGGAACAGGGGAATAACTATGGCTACACCTTC
CASRRLEQGNNYGYTF
>TRBV27|TRBJ1-5|.|.
TGTGCCAGCACTCGAAGCGGGGGCAATCAGCCCCAGCATTTT
CASTRSGGNQPQHF
>TRBV12-3/TRBV12-4|TRBJ1-1|.|.
TGTGCCACAGGAGGAGAGAATAACGAAGCTTTCTTT
CATGGENNEAFF
>TRBV28|TRBJ1-4|.|TRBD1
TGTGCCAGCAGTTCCCAGACAGGGGGCCGGGAAAAACTGTTTTTT
CASSSQTGGREKLFF
>TRBV24-1|TRBJ2-2|.|TRBD2
TGTGCCACCAGGCTAGCGGGAAACACCGGGGAGCTGTTTTTT
CATRLAGNTGELFF
>TRBV7-9|TRBJ1-2|.|TRBD1
TGTGCCAGCAGCTTTCCGCGTCAGGGGGCTGGAGGCTACACCTTC
CASSFPRQGAGGYTF
>TRBV7-9|TRBJ2-1|few|.
TGTGCCAGCAGCTTAGTGATAGGAGGGATCAATGAGCAGTTCTTC
CASSLVIGGINEQFF